The 13 T cell receptor beta chains listed next were all sequenced from one sample in a study of T cell repertoires in cytomegalovirus infection. TCRdb called the reads again in MiXCR, with one record for every CDR3 protein. This table holds fewer than 200,000 distinct CDR3 sequences, approximately 19% found once. The sample taken for sequencing was PBMCs. These receptors originate from a human donor in good health (CMV status not recorded). Some clones in this sample may be carry-over from other donors' samples.

This clonotype was seen at least ten times. V gene TRBV6-1 combines with J gene TRBJ1-2, with a possible D match to TRBD1 (6 bases). Germline CDR1 and CDR2: MNHNS and SASEGT. The CDR3 is 15 amino acids. The V end was cut by 2 bases, the J end by 6 bases, with 16 bases between. The CDR3 DNA sequence: TGTGCCAGCAGTGAAACTGCAGGGCCAGGGGATGGCTACACCTTC. Its protein is CASSETAGPGDGYTF.

This clonotype was seen more than once but under ten times. The CDR3 DNA is TGTGCCAGCTCACCAACCGGACAGAGAAAGAACACTGAAGCTTTCTTT. Protein sequence: CASSPTGQRKNTEAFF. The chain combines TRBV18 with TRBJ1-1, with D possibly TRBD1 on 6 matching bases. The CDR3 consists of 16 residues. The germline V and J ends were trimmed by 2 bases and 1 base, with 14 bases remaining between them. Per the germline V gene, CDR1 is KGHSH and CDR2 is LQKENI.

A remark on this clonotype: At one of its ends the junction is not consistent with the germline gene, which may arise from a read error. The chain has TRBV27 and TRBJ1-1; D remains ambiguous. Germline CDR1 and CDR2: MNHEY and SMNVEV (reference sequence). This CDR3 contains 15 residues. The CDR3 DNA sequence: TGTGCCAGCAGTGTATCGTACAAGGTGCGCACTGAAGCTTTCTTT. Translation gives CASSVSYKVRTEAFF.

V usage is TRBV2 and J usage is TRBJ2-3, with D possibly matching TRBD2 (5 bases). The CDR3 totals 17 residues. CDR1 is SNHLY, CDR2 FYNNEI, per germline. With 5 bases removed from V and 1 base from J, the gap between germline ends came to 19 bases. The CDR3 DNA follows: TGTGCCAGCAGTCAACGTTGGCTGCTAGCTCGCACAGATACGCAGTATTTT. Translation gives CASSQRWLLARTDTQYF.

This clonotype was seen at least ten times. The chain carries TRBV7-2 and TRBJ2-7, with a tentative D call TRBD2 (6 bases). The CDR3 runs 18 residues. Germline V gene lookup returns CDR1 SGHTA and CDR2 FQGNSA. The V and J ends lost 2 bases and 3 bases respectively, with 23 bases between them. CDR3 loop: CASSLNRLAHLENYEQYF. In DNA form, the CDR3 reads TGTGCCAGCAGCTTAAATCGGCTAGCGCACCTCGAGAACTACGAGCAGTACTTC.

Points on this clonotype: A clone one base away is much larger, so this may be a read error. The rearrangement links TRBV7-1 to TRBJ2-7; no firm D call. TRBV7-1 is labeled an ORF, and its function is uncertain. CDR3 length: 14 amino acids. The CDR3 spells CDSSPKDTEYEQYF. The CDR3 DNA reads TGTGACAGCAGCCCCAAAGACACCGAATACGAGCAGTACTTC.

The gene calls are TRBV20-1 and TRBJ2-7, with D perhaps given as TRBD1 or TRBD2 (5 bases each). The CDR3 length is 13 residues. Trimming pared 6 bases from V and 2 bases from J, leaving 14 bases between. Germline values: CDR1 DFQATT, CDR2 SNEGSKA (reference sequence). The DNA for the CDR3 is TGCAGTGCAAACGACGGGGCTCCCTACGAGCAGTACTTC. This translates into CSANDGAPYEQYF.

This chain links TRBV6-5 with TRBJ1-1, with 7 bases matching TRBD1. Trimming took 4 bases from V and 6 from J; bases not matched to a gene: 8. Germline assignment: CDR1 MNHEY and CDR2 SVGAGI. The CDR3 is 14 amino acids. The CDR3 region has the DNA TGTGCCAGCAGTTTGGGCAGGGGGTTAGCTGAAGCTTTCTTT. It encodes CASSLGRGLAEAFF.

This clonotype was counted many times. The gene calls are TRBV7-2 and TRBJ2-1; D is unclear. V lost 6 bases and J 7 bases, leaving 10 bases between the germline ends. The germline V gene has CDR1 SGHTA and CDR2 FQGNSA. CDR3 length: 12 residues. The CDR3 reads CASSRVWNEQFF. CDR3 coding DNA: TGTGCCAGCAGTAGAGTCTGGAATGAGCAGTTCTTC.

In this sample, this clonotype turned up a few times. V and J are TRBV15 and TRBJ2-1; the match to TRBD1 covers 8 bases. Germline V gives CDR1 LNHNV, CDR2 YYDKDF (reference sequence). The junction had 11 bases not matched to a gene; V was cut back by 6 bases and J by 7 bases. The CDR3 covers 15 residues. DNA of the CDR3: TGTGCCACCAGTCCTCCGAGACAGGGGTTGAATGAGCAGTTCTTC. This codes for CATSPPRQGLNEQFF.

This clonotype was recorded at least ten times. The chain recombines TRBV7-2 with TRBJ2-1; possibly TRBD1 for D (5 bases). CDR3 length equals 15 residues. The germline V and J ends were trimmed by 1 base and 3 bases, with 10 bases remaining between them. Per the germline V gene, CDR1 is SGHTA and CDR2 is FQGNSA. The CDR3 spells CASSLGQRNYNEQFF. CDR3 sequence (DNA): TGTGCCAGCAGCTTAGGACAGAGGAACTACAATGAGCAGTTCTTC. Together with reference TRBV7-2 and TRBJ2-1, the CDR3 gives the full variable domain: GAGVSQSPSNKVTEKGKDVELRCDPISGHTALYWYRQSLGQGLEFLIYFQGNSAPDKSGLPSDRFSAERTGGSVSTLTIQRTQQEDSAVYLCASSLGQRNYNEQFFGPGTRLTVL.

This clonotype was found a few times. The genes are TRBV20-1 and TRBJ1-1, with D tentatively TRBD1 (5 bases). Germline CDR1 DFQATT, CDR2 SNEGSKA (reference sequence). V was cut by 2 bases and J by 7 bases, with 29 bases left in between. CDR3 size: 18 residues. The CDR3 loop reads CSARPRHGAPGTGLEAFF. The CDR3 DNA sequence: TGCAGTGCTAGACCACGTCACGGAGCCCCTGGGACGGGGCTTGAAGCTTTCTTT.

This chain links TRBV4-2 with TRBJ2-7; 9 bases fit TRBD2. The CDR3 contains 16 residues. Germline loops: CDR1 LGHNA, CDR2 YNFKEQ. V lost 0 bases to trimming and J lost 4 bases; unmatched junction nucleotides: 7. The CDR3 nucleotides are TGTGCCAGCAGCCAAGATCTGGGTAGCGGGAGTTACGAGCAGTACTTC. The encoded protein is CASSQDLGSGSYEQYF.